This T cell receptor (beta chain) was sequenced during a study of blood T cell repertoires in COVID-19. This clone was detected a few times. Germline CDR1 and CDR2: SGHTA and FQGTGA. This CDR3 comprises 14 residues. V was pared by 3 bases and J by 8 bases, with 5 bases of the junction left unmatched. Source study methods: Reference gene primers were amplified, and this amplification served to estimate nucleated cell counts. TCRdb keeps only in-frame clones here, not all; method: immunoSEQ multiplex PCR. That table gives V, J and clone size, and the DNA gave D and trimming. Of 250,000 or so clones listed, 86% are singletons.

Sequencing input: peripheral blood. The J gene is TRBJ2-1, the V gene TRBV7-3; 9 bases match TRBD1. This clonotype was sampled from a man younger than 40 with active or convalescent COVID-19. The CDR3 sequence: CASSFGTGYYEQFF. Here the CDR3 DNA reads TGTGCCAGCAGCTTTGGGACAGGGTACTATGAGCAGTTCTTC.